Listed below are T cell receptor beta chains from one sample, sequenced in a study of cytotoxic CD8 clonotypes in ibrutinib-treated CLL. Produced via immunoSEQ multiplex PCR; TCRdb's table is partial and in-frame only. The sample gives 150,000 or so clones, around three quarters of which show up once; 10% to 15% is in the top ten. This specimen consisted of PBMCs, obtained after 12 months of ibrutinib treatment. Every receptor here comes from a human donor with chronic lymphocytic leukemia. The CDR3 runs from the conserved cysteine through the conserved F or W. A D gene is named only where the DNA matches it firmly. Clone size is shown for a subset of rows, as once, few, many or a class of expanded clone.

14 | TRBJ1-2 | - | - | TRBV4-3 | CASSQDTETYGYTF | TGCGCCAGCAGCCAAGATACGGAGACCTATGGCTACACCTTC
14 | TRBJ1-4 | few | TRBD1 | TRBV7-6 | CASSSRQGLEKLFF | TGTGCCAGCAGCTCTCGACAGGGTCTGGAAAAACTGTTTTTT
11 | TRBJ1-1 | few | - | TRBV6-5 | CASRRNTEAFF | TGTGCCAGCAGGAGGAACACTGAAGCTTTCTTT
13 | TRBJ2-1 | - | - | TRBV5-1 | CASADRNYNEQFF | TGCGCCAGCGCGGACAGAAACTACAATGAGCAGTTCTTC
15 | TRBJ1-3 | once | - | TRBV6-5 | CASSKSSVGGNTIYF | TGTGCCAGCAGTAAGTCATCGGTGGGAGGAAACACCATATATTTT
16 | TRBJ2-1 | - | TRBD2 | TRBV7-8 | CASSILAGDLYNEQFF | TGTGCCAGCAGCATACTAGCGGGAGATCTCTACAATGAGCAGTTCTTC
14 | TRBJ2-5 | - | - | TRBV7-2 | CASSLFGLQETQYF | TGTGCCAGCAGCCTGTTCGGGTTACAAGAGACCCAGTACTTC
14 | TRBJ2-7 | - | - | TRBV6-1 | CASSPQTGGNEQYF | TGTGCCAGCAGTCCCCAAACTGGGGGCAACGAGCAGTACTTC
15 | TRBJ1-2 | - | TRBD1 | TRBV5-4 | CASSWGDRANYGYTF | TGTGCCAGCAGCTGGGGGGACAGGGCTAACTATGGCTACACCTTC
17 | TRBJ1-3 | - | TRBD1 | TRBV5-1 | CASSFSTGPTSGNTIYF | TGCGCCAGCAGCTTTTCGACAGGGCCAACCTCTGGAAACACCATATATTTT